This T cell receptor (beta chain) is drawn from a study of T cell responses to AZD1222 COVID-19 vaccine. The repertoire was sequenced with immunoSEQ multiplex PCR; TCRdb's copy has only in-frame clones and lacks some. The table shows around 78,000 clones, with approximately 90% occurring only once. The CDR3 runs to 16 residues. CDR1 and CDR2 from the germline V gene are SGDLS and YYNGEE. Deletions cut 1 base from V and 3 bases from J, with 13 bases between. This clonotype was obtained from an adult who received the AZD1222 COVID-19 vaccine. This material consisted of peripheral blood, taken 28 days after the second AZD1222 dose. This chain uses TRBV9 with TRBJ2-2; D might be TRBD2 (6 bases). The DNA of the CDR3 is TGTGCCAGCAGCGTATTGGTCACGGGGGACACCGGGGAGCTGTTTTTT. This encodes CASSVLVTGDTGELFF. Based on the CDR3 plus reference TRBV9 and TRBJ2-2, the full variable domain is DSGVTQTPKHLITATGQRVTLRCSPRSGDLSVYWYQQSLDQGLQFLIQYYNGEERAKGNILERFSAQQFPDLHSELNLSSLELGDSALYFCASSVLVTGDTGELFFGEGSRLTVL.